The 17 T cell receptor beta chains presented below share a single source sample, sequenced in a study of T cell responses to AZD1222 COVID-19 vaccine. Clones were sequenced by immunoSEQ multiplex PCR, and TCRdb holds only the in-frame ones, with some missing. The repertoire holds about 120,000 clones, approximately 91% seen once, with approximately 4.2% in the top ten. Sequenced material: peripheral blood, taken on day 0 of AZD1222 vaccination. The receptors shown here come from an adult in good health.

The gene calls are TRBV2 and TRBJ1-4, with D possibly being TRBD1 (5 bases). The germline V and J ends were trimmed by 2 bases and 3 bases, with 10 bases remaining between them. The germline CDR1 and CDR2 sequences are SNHLY and FYNNEI. CDR3 length: 15 amino acids. The CDR3 loop is CASSETWDPNEKLFF. The CDR3 DNA reads as TGTGCCAGCAGTGAAACTTGGGACCCTAATGAAAAACTGTTTTTT.

The chain recombines TRBV18 with TRBJ1-3, with D perhaps TRBD1 (6 bases). V lost 2 bases and J 0 bases, leaving 14 bases between the germline ends. Germline V lookup: CDR1 KGHSH, CDR2 LQKENI. The CDR3 is 17 residues long. The CDR3 DNA follows: TGTGCCAGCTCACCAGACCTGGGACAAATCTCTGGAAACACCATATATTTT. Translating gives CASSPDLGQISGNTIYF.

This sequence joins TRBV5-1 and TRBJ2-7, with TRBD2 identical over 10 bases. CDR3 size: 15 residues. Germline assignment: CDR1 SGHRS and CDR2 YFSETQ. V shed 0 bases, J shed 6 bases, and the junction held 6 bases outside the gene matches. The CDR3 nucleotides read TGCGCCAGCAGCTTGGTCAGCGGGGGGGCTCGCGAGCAGTACTTC. Its translation is CASSLVSGGAREQYF.

The chain combines TRBV20-1 with TRBJ2-7; D call uncertain. CDR1 is DFQATT and CDR2 is SNEGSKA in the germline V gene (reference sequence). The V end lost 5 bases, the J end lost 2 bases, and 7 bases lay between the germline ends. This CDR3 has 11 residues. Here the CDR3 reads CSAPAPYEQYF. Written as DNA, the CDR3 is TGCAGTGCTCCCGCCCCCTACGAGCAGTACTTC.

This sequence joins TRBV2 and TRBJ2-7, with 7 positions matching TRBD1. V shed 4 bases, J shed 2 bases, and the junction held 2 bases outside the gene matches. Germline CDR1 SNHLY, CDR2 FYNNEI. The CDR3 has 13 amino acids. CDR3 sequence (DNA): TGTGCCAGCAGTGGGCAGGGGGCCTACGAGCAGTACTTC. Translation: CASSGQGAYEQYF.

This chain's CDR3 is CASTLRGLAGEDGTDTQYF. The CDR3 DNA follows: TGTGCCAGCACTCTTAGGGGGCTAGCGGGGGAGGACGGCACAGATACGCAGTATTTT. This rearrangement joins TRBV27 to TRBJ2-3; 10 bases are shared with TRBD2. The CDR3 contains 19 residues. Germline trimming cut 7 bases from V and 1 base from J; bases unmatched to any gene: 17. From germline, CDR1 is MNHEY and CDR2 SMNVEV (reference sequence).

The rearrangement uses TRBV28 and TRBJ1-6, with D possibly being TRBD1 (6 bases). CDR3 length: 16 residues. Germline CDR1 and CDR2: MDHEN and SYDVKM. The V end lost 6 bases, the J end lost 2 bases, and 14 bases lay between the germline ends. CDR3 sequence reads: CASRTGEGPYNSPLHF. The CDR3 nucleotides read TGTGCCAGCAGGACAGGAGAGGGGCCCTATAATTCACCCCTCCACTTT.

V gene TRBV3-1 (or the pseudogene TRBV3-2) combines with J gene TRBJ1-1, with D perhaps TRBD1 (6 bases). CDR1 and CDR2 from the germline V gene are LGHDT and YNNKEL (reference sequence). V was shortened by 4 bases and J by 2 bases, with 14 bases between the two germline ends. The CDR3 sequence is 15 residues long. The CDR3 loop is CASSLRGGRNTEAFF. The CDR3 DNA follows: TGTGCCAGCAGCCTCAGAGGGGGGCGAAACACTGAAGCTTTCTTT.

In this sample, this clone turned up once. This chain joins TRBV18 and TRBJ1-5; D gene ambiguous. The CDR3 spans 13 residues. Germline CDR1 KGHSH, CDR2 LQKENI. V was shortened by 5 bases and J by 2 bases, with 7 bases between the two germline ends. This CDR3 reads CASSADGNQPQHF. The CDR3 DNA sequence: TGTGCCAGCTCAGCTGACGGCAATCAGCCCCAGCATTTT.

Comments on this clone: Other DNA sequences within the sample encode an identical CDR3. This chain joins TRBV4-3 and TRBJ1-4, with D perhaps TRBD1 (6 bases). The V gene's germline CDR1 is LGHNA and CDR2 YSLEER. The V gene lost 1 base and the J gene lost 5 bases, with 8 bases spanning the gap. This CDR3 comprises 14 residues. The DNA for the CDR3 is TGCGCCAGCAGCCAAGGCAGGGGCAATGAAAAACTGTTTTTT. This translates into CASSQGRGNEKLFF.

The CDR3 DNA reads TGTGCCAGCAGTTTAGGTGAGCAGGTTGGCAATCAGCCCCAGCATTTT. Translation gives CASSLGEQVGNQPQHF. This chain joins TRBV28 and TRBJ1-5; D not resolved. Germline V gives CDR1 MDHEN, CDR2 SYDVKM. The CDR3 sequence is 16 residues long. The V end lost 2 bases, the J end lost 2 bases, and 13 bases lay between the germline ends. The variable domain in full, with the rest retrieved from reference TRBV28 and TRBJ1-5, is DVKVTQSSRYLVKRTGEKVFLECVQDMDHENMFWYRQDPGLGLRLIYFSYDVKMKEKGDIPEGYSVSREKKERFSLILESASTNQTSMYLCASSLGEQVGNQPQHFGDGTRLSIL.

The chain links TRBV7-9 to TRBJ2-5, with 7 bases matching TRBD1. V gave up 5 bases and J gave up 5 bases; unmatched junction bases: 8. The CDR3 is 14 residues long. Per the germline V gene, CDR1 is SEHNR and CDR2 is FQNEAQ (reference sequence). This CDR3 reads CASSPLRGRETQYF. The CDR3 DNA is TGTGCCAGCAGCCCACTGAGGGGGCGGGAGACCCAGTACTTC.

The chain has TRBV4-3 and TRBJ2-3, with D uncertain. Germline V gene sequence: CDR1 LGHNA, CDR2 YSLEER. The CDR3 extends over 16 amino acids. Trimming took off 0 bases at V and 3 bases at J, with 13 bases between the two ends. This CDR3 reads CASSQDWSGLTDTQYF. CDR3 nucleotide sequence: TGCGCCAGCAGCCAAGATTGGTCCGGGTTGACAGATACGCAGTATTTT.

The chain carries TRBV27 and TRBJ1-1, with D perhaps matching TRBD1 (5 bases). Germline CDR1 and CDR2: MNHEY and SMNVEV (reference sequence). This CDR3 contains 15 residues. Trimming shortened V by 7 bases and J by 5 bases, and 20 bases separated the two germline ends. The CDR3 DNA reads as TGTGCCAGCACCCCGGACGGACAAAGGGTTACTGAAGCTTTCTTT. Translation: CASTPDGQRVTEAFF.

This chain connects TRBV11-2 to TRBJ2-7; tentative D call: TRBD2 (5 bases). Trimming removed 3 bases from V and 3 bases from J, with 12 bases in between. Germline V gives CDR1 SGHAT, CDR2 FQNNGV. The CDR3 runs to 14 residues. This CDR3 is CASSLVGEGYEQYF. CDR3 in DNA: TGTGCCAGCAGCTTGGTCGGGGAAGGCTACGAGCAGTACTTC.

The rearrangement links TRBV2 to TRBJ1-1; D gene uncertain. Germline assignment: CDR1 SNHLY and CDR2 FYNNEI. Trimming removed 6 bases from V and 0 bases from J, with 8 bases in between. The CDR3 runs to 13 residues. In DNA, the CDR3 is TGTGCCAGCAGAGCTTCCTTGAACACTGAAGCTTTCTTT. Its translation: CASRASLNTEAFF.

This clone appeared many times. The J gene is TRBJ2-1, the V gene TRBV6-4, with TRBD2 as a possible D gene (5 bases). The germline V gene encodes CDR1 MRHNA and CDR2 SNTAGT. V shed 0 bases and J shed 6 bases, with 6 bases lying between them. The CDR3 sequence is 13 residues long. CDR3 sequence reads: CASSDSRVNEQFF. As DNA, the CDR3 is TGTGCCAGCAGTGACTCGAGGGTCAATGAGCAGTTCTTC.